A single sample gave rise to the 29 T cell receptor beta chains below, sequenced in a study of T cell repertoires and Cas9 in healthy adults. Generated by immunoSEQ multiplex PCR, the TCRdb table keeps only in-frame clones and is missing some. This table has approximately 14,000 clones, around nine tenths appearing once. Sequencing input: Tregs (CD4+, CD25+, CD127-, CD137-, CD154-) from PBMCs; culture status not recorded. These receptor sequences come from a human donor in good health.

The gene calls are TRBV7-2 and TRBJ2-7; 8 bases match TRBD1. The V and J ends lost 5 bases and 3 bases, in that order; junction bases with no gene match: 12. Germline lookup yields CDR1 SGHTA and CDR2 FQGNSA. There are 16 residues in the CDR3. The DNA of the CDR3 is TGTGCCAGCAGCGCGGCCCCGGACAGGGAGAGCTACGAGCAGTACTTC. This translates into CASSAAPDRESYEQYF.

The V call is TRBV5-1, the J call TRBJ2-1; D ambiguous. Germline V gene lookup returns CDR1 SGHRS and CDR2 YFSETQ. Trimming shortened V by 1 base and J by 9 bases, and 8 bases separated the two germline ends. This CDR3 is 12 amino acids long. The CDR3 loop is CASSLSGTEQFF. The CDR3, as DNA: TGCGCCAGCAGCTTGTCGGGTACTGAGCAGTTCTTC.

The rearrangement joins TRBV2 to TRBJ2-3; maybe TRBD2 (5 bases). V shed 7 bases and J shed 2 bases, with 19 bases lying between them. Germline loops: CDR1 SNHLY, CDR2 FYNNEI. The CDR3 length is 16 residues. CDR3 DNA: TGTGCCAGCATCCTCGTTACTAGTACAGTCACAGATACGCAGTATTTT. Translating it yields CASILVTSTVTDTQYF.

Only a few counts were recorded for this clone. CDR3 nucleotide sequence: TGCGCCAGCAGCCAAGATAAGGGCACGACATCCTATGGCTACACCTTC. This gives the protein CASSQDKGTTSYGYTF. The chain joins TRBV4-1 to TRBJ1-2; D unclear. V lost 0 bases to trimming and J lost 4 bases, with 15 bases between them. Germline assignment: CDR1 MGHRA and CDR2 YSYEKL. The CDR3 sequence is 16 residues long.

The chain joins TRBV5-5 to TRBJ2-5; 8 nucleotides line up with TRBD1. CDR1 SGHKS and CDR2 YYEKEE come from the germline V gene (reference sequence). CDR3 size: 16 residues. The ends lost 3 bases at V and 2 bases at J; junction bases unmatched: 9. CDR3 nucleotide sequence: TGTGCCAGCAGCTCTCCGGGACAGGAGATTCAAGAGACCCAGTACTTC. Translation: CASSSPGQEIQETQYF.

This clone came up once. The rearrangement uses TRBV6-6 and TRBJ1-5, with TRBD1 identical over 8 bases. The CDR3 covers 15 residues. The J segment lost 1 base and the V segment lost 2 bases, leaving 1 base of the junction unmatched. Germline V gene sequence: CDR1 MNHNY, CDR2 SVGAGI (reference sequence). CDR3 bases: TGTGCCAGCAGTTACGGACAGGGAAGCAATCAGCCCCAGCATTTT. This codes for CASSYGQGSNQPQHF.

The chain recombines TRBV5-6 with TRBJ1-6; a weak D match, TRBD1 (5 bases). There are 16 residues in the CDR3. The V gene lost 4 bases and the J gene lost 7 bases, with 18 bases spanning the gap. Germline V CDR1 and CDR2: SGHDT, YYEEEE. DNA of the CDR3: TGTGCCAGCAGCCATCCGGGACCCGCGGGAAATTCACCCCTCCACTTT. Translation: CASSHPGPAGNSPLHF.

This chain uses TRBV5-1 with TRBJ2-3, with 12 bases identical to TRBD1. Germline loops: CDR1 SGHRS, CDR2 YFSETQ. CDR3 length: 14 residues. J was trimmed by 4 bases and V by 7 bases; bases with no gene match: 4. The CDR3 reads CASLGTGGADTQYF. DNA for the CDR3: TGCGCCAGCCTAGGGACAGGGGGCGCAGATACGCAGTATTTT.

The chain employs TRBV10-1 and TRBJ2-7; D remains unclear. Between the trimmed V and J ends, which lost 2 bases and 3 bases, there was a span of 8 bases. The CDR3 is made up of 13 amino acids. In germline, CDR1 is WNHNN, CDR2 SYGVQD (reference sequence). The CDR3 here is CASSEGSSYEQYF. The CDR3 DNA reads as TGCGCCAGCAGTGAGGGTAGTAGCTACGAGCAGTACTTC.

The chain combines TRBV7-3 with TRBJ2-1; D is tentatively TRBD1 or TRBD2 (6 bases each). The CDR3 covers 15 residues. Germline CDR1 is SGHTA and CDR2 is FQGTGA. Trimming took off 2 bases at V and 4 bases at J, with 12 bases between the two ends. CDR3 nucleotides: TGTGCCAGCAGCTTAGTCGGGGGACAATACAATGAGCAGTTCTTC. The encoded protein is CASSLVGGQYNEQFF.

The V and J genes are TRBV28 and TRBJ2-3; D is possibly TRBD2 (6 bases). Germline assignment: CDR1 MDHEN and CDR2 SYDVKM. The V and J ends lost 3 bases and 6 bases respectively, with 19 bases between them. The CDR3 runs 16 residues. CDR3 bases: TGTGCCAGCAGTTTCTCCTACGGGGGTTCAGGCGATACGCAGTATTTT. This gives the protein CASSFSYGGSGDTQYF.

DNA for the CDR3: TGTGCCACCAGCACAGACAGGGGGCGCAGAGCTTTCTTT. Translation gives CATSTDRGRRAFF. The V call is TRBV15, the J call TRBJ1-1; TRBD1 matches at 10 bases. Germline values: CDR1 LNHNV, CDR2 YYDKDF (reference sequence). V gave up 4 bases and J gave up 10 bases; unmatched junction bases: 6. The CDR3 is 13 amino acids.

The V call is TRBV21-1, the J call TRBJ1-1; the tabulated D call, TRBD1, remains unverified against the DNA. TRBV21-1 counts as a pseudogene. This CDR3 is built from 12 residues. DNA for the CDR3: TGTGCCAGCAGCAAAGACGCCAGGAAAGCTTTCTTT. Translated: CASSKDARKAFF.

CDR3 nucleotide sequence: TGTGCCAGCAGCAGCAACACTGAAGCTTTCTTT. The encoded protein is CASSSNTEAFF. The chain carries TRBV4-2 and TRBJ1-1; D gene unclear. The germline V gene encodes CDR1 LGHNA and CDR2 YNFKEQ. V lost 5 bases, J lost 2 bases, and 3 bases lay in between. This CDR3 is 11 amino acids long.

Worth noting for this clone: The sample has other DNA sequences that encode this CDR3 too. V is TRBV28 and J is TRBJ2-2; possibly TRBD1 or TRBD2 for D (5 bases each). The CDR3 extends over 14 amino acids. The V gene's germline CDR1 is MDHEN and CDR2 SYDVKM. Trimming removed 3 bases from V and 7 bases from J, with 12 bases in between. CDR3 DNA: TGTGCCAGCAGTTTGAGGGGTCGAGGCGGGGAGCTGTTTTTT. Translation gives CASSLRGRGGELFF. The variable domain in full, completed from reference TRBV28 and TRBJ2-2, reads DVKVTQSSRYLVKRTGEKVFLECVQDMDHENMFWYRQDPGLGLRLIYFSYDVKMKEKGDIPEGYSVSREKKERFSLILESASTNQTSMYLCASSLRGRGGELFFGEGSRLTVL.

The gene calls are TRBV27 and TRBJ1-1; maybe TRBD1 (5 bases). Per germline, CDR1 MNHEY and CDR2 SMNVEV (reference sequence). The V end was cut by 3 bases, the J end by 3 bases, with 11 bases between. This CDR3 has 14 residues. This chain's CDR3 is CASSLQGIYTEAFF. The CDR3 DNA is TGTGCCAGCAGTTTGCAGGGCATTTACACTGAAGCTTTCTTT.

The chain carries TRBV7-9 and TRBJ1-2; D is ambiguous. V was shortened by 1 base and J by 3 bases, with 9 bases between the two germline ends. The CDR3 extends over 14 amino acids. The V gene's germline CDR1 is SEHNR and CDR2 FQNEAQ (reference sequence). CDR3 nucleotides: TGTGCCAGCAGCTTAGTTGGAGGCTACTATGGCTACACCTTC. This gives the protein CASSLVGGYYGYTF.

The V and J genes are TRBV5-1 and TRBJ2-7, with D hard to call. CDR3 length equals 15 residues. Germline CDR1 is SGHRS and CDR2 is YFSETQ. The germline V and J ends were trimmed by 3 bases and 3 bases, with 16 bases remaining between them. CDR3: CASSYSLGKHYEQYF. The CDR3 nucleotides are TGCGCCAGCAGCTACTCCCTGGGAAAGCACTACGAGCAGTACTTC.

The chain recombines TRBV6-1 with TRBJ2-7; possible D gene TRBD1, 7 bases. Trimming pared 6 bases from V and 1 base from J, leaving 13 bases between. CDR3 size: 14 residues. Per germline, CDR1 MNHNS and CDR2 SASEGT. The CDR3 loop is CASRGGTASYEQYF. In nucleotides, the CDR3 is TGTGCCAGCAGGGGCGGGACAGCATCCTACGAGCAGTACTTC.

The chain joins TRBV7-2 to TRBJ1-1, with D unclear. This CDR3 comprises 15 residues. The germline V and J ends were trimmed by 0 bases and 5 bases, with 13 bases remaining between them. Germline V gene sequence: CDR1 SGHTA, CDR2 FQGNSA. The CDR3 sequence is CASSLAIAGLTEAFF. CDR3 coding DNA: TGTGCCAGCAGCTTAGCGATCGCAGGTTTAACTGAAGCTTTCTTT.

The chain uses TRBV19 and TRBJ2-1, with a possible D match to TRBD2 (7 bases). Germline V gene sequence: CDR1 LNHDA, CDR2 SQIVND (reference sequence). The CDR3 has 15 amino acids. Trimming cost V 3 bases and J 4 bases, with 13 bases left between them. The CDR3 region is CASSIGGGPYNEQFF. The CDR3 DNA follows: TGTGCCAGTAGTATCGGCGGGGGCCCATACAATGAGCAGTTCTTC.

The chain joins TRBV11-2 to TRBJ2-3, with D perhaps matching TRBD2 (7 bases). From germline, CDR1 is SGHAT and CDR2 FQNNGV. The CDR3 has 12 residues. With 3 bases removed from V and 14 bases from J, the gap between germline ends came to 15 bases. CDR3: CASSLGGLFRYF. Written as DNA, the CDR3 is TGTGCCAGCAGCTTGGGGGGGCTGTTTCGGTATTTT.

The chain uses TRBV7-9 and TRBJ1-2; a possible D gene is TRBD1 (6 bases). The CDR3 totals 13 residues. The germline gives CDR1 SEHNR, CDR2 FQNEAQ (reference sequence). Trimming shortened V by 6 bases and J by 4 bases, and 12 bases separated the two germline ends. The CDR3 protein is CASSFTGPYGYTF. Here the CDR3 DNA reads TGTGCCAGCAGTTTTACAGGGCCCTATGGCTACACCTTC.

This chain connects TRBV5-1 to TRBJ1-2, with D tentatively TRBD1 (6 bases). The germline CDR1 and CDR2 sequences are SGHRS and YFSETQ. Trimming took off 3 bases at V and 4 bases at J, with 19 bases between the two ends. This CDR3 spans 16 amino acids. The chain's CDR3 is CASSSLRGASGYGYTF. The CDR3 nucleotides are TGCGCCAGCAGCTCGTTACGGGGGGCTTCGGGCTATGGCTACACCTTC.

This clone was recorded only once. The chain couples TRBV28 to TRBJ1-2; 8 nucleotides align to TRBD1. Germline V gives CDR1 MDHEN, CDR2 SYDVKM. Trimming cost V 2 bases and J 5 bases; bases outside gene matches: 10. The CDR3 consists of 16 residues. The CDR3 sequence: CASSLLRGPSRYGYTF. The CDR3 region has the DNA TGTGCCAGCAGTTTACTCAGGGGGCCATCAAGGTATGGCTACACCTTC.

The genes are TRBV5-8 and TRBJ2-1; perhaps TRBD2 as D (5 bases). The ends were cut back, 1 base at V and 8 bases at J, with 22 bases in the middle. This CDR3 is built from 17 residues. CDR1 SGHTS and CDR2 YDEGEE come from the germline V gene. CDR3 sequence (DNA): TGTGCCAGCAGCTTGTTTCTGCGGGCCTGGATTCGGGATGAGCAGTTCTTC. Protein: CASSLFLRAWIRDEQFF.

This chain joins TRBV30 and TRBJ1-1; the D is unclear. CDR1 is GTSNPN, CDR2 SVGIG, per germline (reference sequence). The ends were cut back, 2 bases at V and 5 bases at J, with 15 bases in the middle. The CDR3 length is 14 residues. CDR3 in DNA: TGTGCCTGGAGTCAAGGCATGGGGTTTACTGAAGCTTTCTTT. It codes for CAWSQGMGFTEAFF.

This clone has a handful of counts. The chain combines TRBV27 with TRBJ1-2; D is possibly TRBD1 (5 bases). Germline assignment: CDR1 MNHEY and CDR2 SMNVEV (reference sequence). Trimming pared 7 bases from V and 3 bases from J, leaving 24 bases between. This CDR3 region has 17 residues. The DNA of the CDR3 is TGTGCCAGCACCTCCGCTCAGGGCAACGGAGGACACTATGGCTACACCTTC. Its protein is CASTSAQGNGGHYGYTF.

This clone was seen a single time. The J gene is TRBJ2-2, the V gene TRBV5-8; D is possibly TRBD2 (5 bases). The CDR3 runs 17 residues. Germline lookup yields CDR1 SGHTS and CDR2 YDEGEE. Trimming shortened V by 1 base and J by 5 bases, and 18 bases separated the two germline ends. The CDR3 DNA reads TGTGCCAGCAGCTTGCCCCTAGGGTCCCGGAGGACCGGGGAGCTGTTTTTT. Amino acids: CASSLPLGSRRTGELFF.